This TCR beta chain was captured in a study of CD8+CD57+ T cells in acquired aplastic anemia. About the research overall: DNA from sorted CD4+ and CD8+ cells averaged roughly 3.2 ug. Findings of the study overall: Overlapping CD8+ CDR3 repertoires of patients and controls contained under 35 shared sequences.

V dropped 2 bases and J dropped 6 bases, with 14 bases sitting between them. CDR1 MNHEY and CDR2 SMNVEV come from the germline V gene (reference sequence). This CDR3 region has 14 residues. According to the study, genomic DNA was the template for TCR beta VDJ and CDR3 profiling. TCRdb reprocessed the reads via MiXCR and lists one record per CDR3 protein. Of some 210,000 distinct CDR3 sequences detected, approximately 57% appear once; the ten largest clones hold approximately 32%. Notes on this clonotype: Its antigen is unknown. One base away lies a much larger clone, so this may be a sequencing read error.

The specimen sequenced was sorted CD4+, CD8+, or CD8+CD57+ T cells (not recorded which) from PBMCs. The chain recombines TRBV27 with TRBJ2-7; a possible D gene is TRBD1 (5 bases). The sequence was collected from a human donor in good health. Written as DNA, the CDR3 is TGTGCCAGCAGTTTAGGGATAGGGGCAGGCGAGCAGTACTTC. Its translation is CASSLGIGAGEQYF.